This T cell receptor (beta chain) was recovered during a study of blood T cell repertoires in COVID-19. This table comes from immunoSEQ multiplex PCR, and its TCRdb copy is limited to in-frame clones, with some not included. The table includes 100,000 to 150,000 clones, around 83% detected once. The sample comprised peripheral blood. The sequence derives from a woman older than 75 with COVID-19, enrolled during active disease.

CDR3 loop: CASSLGQGGGTEAFF. As DNA, the CDR3 is TGTGCCAGCAGCTTAGGACAGGGGGGAGGCACTGAAGCTTTCTTT. This rearrangement joins TRBV11-1 to TRBJ1-1; TRBD1 aligns across 9 bases. V lost 1 base to trimming and J lost 4 bases; unmatched junction nucleotides: 4. This CDR3 comprises 15 residues. The germline CDR1 and CDR2 sequences are SGHAT and FQDESV (reference sequence).